This T cell receptor (beta chain) stems from a study of regulatory T cells in long-lasting Graves disease. TCR beta libraries were built with iRepertoire HTBI primers and Arm-PCR of CDR3 regions. TCRdb recomputed calls from the multiplex PCR reads with MiXCR, one row per CDR3 protein. The sample carries 700,000 or so distinct CDR3 sequences, about 30% recorded once. Time point denoted: persistent/refractory GD, antithyroid drugs over 5 years with positive TRAb. PBMC-extracted RNA yielded the TCR library. Trimming cost V 3 bases and J 5 bases; bases outside gene matches: 4. Germline values: CDR1 KGHDR, CDR2 SFDVKD. The CDR3 sequence is 14 residues long. Findings and limits, study-wide: The study found lower TCR diversity in persistent Graves' patients than in newly diagnosed ones. Samples came from peripheral blood alone, without thyroid tissue. Patients with persistent disease showed a bias toward TRBV28, TRBJ1-2 and TRBJ2-5.

A few counts support this clonotype. Its antigen is as yet unknown. The chain uses TRBV24-1 and TRBJ2-5; 8 bases fit TRBD2. This TCR was recovered from a female donor with Graves disease. The material sequenced was peripheral blood mononuclear cells (PBMCs), taken when the disease was refractory, from a patient treated with antithyroid drugs. The CDR3 DNA follows: TGTGCCACCAGTGATAGCGGGAGCGGGGAGACCCAGTACTTC. It codes for CATSDSGSGETQYF.